Below are 27 T cell receptor beta chains sequenced from a single sample in a study of T cells in Graves' hyperthyroidism and ophthalmopathy. Researchers amplified the TCR beta CDR3 regions from RNA transcripts. A first-round RT-PCR of the TCR CDR3 used the HTBI primer set. TCRdb analysed the multiplex PCR reads with MiXCR anew, one entry per CDR3 protein. The sample contains about 580,000 distinct CDR3 sequences, roughly 13% of which appear only once. Material for sequencing was blood. These TCRs come from a woman in her twenties or thirties with Graves' hyperthyroidism that later progressed to Graves' ophthalmopathy.

This clonotype has at least ten counts. This sequence joins TRBV29-1 and TRBJ1-1, with 9 bases that match TRBD1. CDR3 length equals 16 residues. CDR1 and CDR2 from the germline V gene are SQVTM and ANQGSEA. Trimming removed 7 bases from V and 1 base from J; junction bases left unmatched: 13. The CDR3 sequence: CSALRWTGVGNTEAFF. CDR3 in DNA: TGCAGCGCCTTGAGATGGACAGGGGTCGGGAACACTGAAGCTTTCTTT.

The J gene is TRBJ1-2, the V gene TRBV7-9; TRBD1 agrees at 9 bases. V gave up 4 bases and J gave up 5 bases; unmatched junction bases: 14. Germline V lookup: CDR1 SEHNR, CDR2 FQNEAQ (reference sequence). This CDR3 has 17 amino acids. CDR3 protein: CASSYFVGTGTSYGYTF. The DNA for the CDR3 is TGTGCCAGCAGCTACTTCGTCGGGACAGGGACCTCTTATGGCTACACCTTC.

A few counts support this clonotype. This chain connects TRBV10-3 to TRBJ1-3; D unresolved. The CDR3 is made up of 12 amino acids. Germline CDR1 reads ENHRY; CDR2 reads SYGVKD. Trimming removed 2 bases from V and 3 bases from J, with 2 bases in between. DNA of the CDR3: TGTGCCATCAGTGAGATTGGAAACACCATATATTTT. Translation: CAISEIGNTIYF.

This clonotype was seen ten or more times. The CDR3 DNA is TGCAGTGCTATAAGGGACACGAATCAGCCCCAGCATTTT. It is translated as CSAIRDTNQPQHF. The J gene is TRBJ1-5, the V gene TRBV20-1, with D maybe TRBD1 (6 bases). Germline CDR1 is DFQATT and CDR2 is SNEGSKA (reference sequence). The CDR3 length is 13 residues. V lost 4 bases, J lost 4 bases, and 11 bases lay in between.

The sample holds a few counts of this clonotype. The rearrangement uses TRBV7-9 and TRBJ2-6, with unresolved D. The germline gives CDR1 SEHNR, CDR2 FQNEAQ (reference sequence). The V end was cut by 5 bases, the J end by 2 bases, with 10 bases between. The CDR3 length is 15 residues. This CDR3 is CASSPRKAGANVLTF. The CDR3 DNA reads TGTGCCAGCAGCCCCCGGAAGGCTGGGGCCAACGTCCTGACTTTC.

This clonotype came up a few times. The chain recombines TRBV19 with TRBJ1-1; 8 bases agree with TRBD1. From germline, CDR1 is LNHDA and CDR2 SQIVND (reference sequence). This CDR3 has 12 residues. With V trimmed by 3 bases and J by 10 bases, 4 bases remained unmatched. For the CDR3, the DNA is TGTGCCAGTAGTATCAAAGACAGGGGAGCTTTCTTT. Its protein is CASSIKDRGAFF. Using reference TRBV19 and TRBJ1-1 for the parts outside the CDR3, the full variable domain is DGGITQSPKYLFRKEGQNVTLSCEQNLNHDAMYWYRQDPGQGLRLIYYSQIVNDFQKGDIAEGYSVSREKKESFPLTVTSAQKNPTAFYLCASSIKDRGAFFGQGTRLTVV.

This clonotype was picked up a small number of times. This rearrangement joins TRBV7-6 to TRBJ2-3; TRBD2 matches at 9 bases. This CDR3 spans 20 amino acids. Per germline, CDR1 SGHVS and CDR2 FNYEAQ. V shed 3 bases, J shed 2 bases, and the junction held 18 bases outside the gene matches. CDR3: CASSFPLGASGEVFTDTQYF. The CDR3 DNA reads TGTGCCAGCAGCTTCCCCTTGGGGGCTAGCGGGGAAGTCTTCACAGATACGCAGTATTTT. Full variable domain (outside the CDR3, taken from reference TRBV7-6 and TRBJ2-3): GAGVSQSPRYKVTKRGQDVALRCDPISGHVSLYWYRQALGQGPEFLTYFNYEAQQDKSGLPNDRFSAERPEGSISTLTIQRTEQRDSAMYRCASSFPLGASGEVFTDTQYFGPGTRLTVL.

This clonotype was counted ten times or more. The CDR3 nucleotides read TGTGCCAGCGTCACAGGGCCCCAAGGGGACACTGAAGCTTTCTTT. Translating gives CASVTGPQGDTEAFF. V is TRBV27 and J is TRBJ1-1, with D perhaps matching TRBD1 (6 bases). The ends were cut back, 8 bases at V and 3 bases at J, with 19 bases in the middle. Germline assignment: CDR1 MNHEY and CDR2 SMNVEV (reference sequence). This CDR3 comprises 15 residues.

With respect to this clonotype: Given a much more abundant clone one base away, this may be a read error. V gene TRBV10-3 combines with J gene TRBJ2-3, with TRBD1 matching over 8 bases. Trimming took 0 bases from V and 6 from J; bases not matched to a gene: 5. CDR1 ENHRY and CDR2 SYGVKD come from the germline V gene. There are 15 residues in the CDR3. The CDR3 sequence: CAISESSQGADTQYF. The CDR3, as DNA: TGTGCCATCAGTGAGTCAAGCCAGGGGGCGGATACGCAGTATTTT.

This clonotype was counted many times. This chain connects TRBV6-1 to TRBJ2-3; TRBD2 matches 8 bases. J gave up 2 bases and V 4 bases, and 20 bases lay outside the gene matches. Germline V gene lookup returns CDR1 MNHNS and CDR2 SASEGT. The length of the CDR3 is 20 residues. CDR3: CASSGTAGLVPGGVTDTQYF. The DNA of the CDR3 is TGTGCCAGCAGTGGGACAGCGGGACTAGTTCCGGGAGGGGTCACAGATACGCAGTATTTT.

This clonotype was observed at least ten times. The V call is TRBV3-1, the J call TRBJ1-2, with D tentatively TRBD1 (5 bases). Trimming removed 5 bases from V and 4 bases from J, with 17 bases in between. The CDR3 length is 15 residues. Germline CDR1 is LGHDT and CDR2 is YNNKEL (reference sequence). The CDR3 nucleotides read TGTGCCAGCAGCGCTGATTTTAGGGGATCCTATGGCTACACCTTC. It encodes CASSADFRGSYGYTF.

This clonotype was counted ten times or more. The chain is built from TRBV4-3 and TRBJ2-3, with D perhaps TRBD2 (6 bases). Germline CDR1 is LGHNA and CDR2 is YSLEER. V was pared by 4 bases and J by 3 bases, with 14 bases between. This CDR3 contains 15 residues. CDR3 region: CASSPLSSGTDTQYF. DNA for the CDR3: TGCGCCAGCAGCCCCCTCTCCAGCGGGACAGATACGCAGTATTTT.

This clonotype was counted at least ten times. The genes are TRBV7-3 and TRBJ1-1; D is possibly TRBD1 (6 bases). The germline V gene encodes CDR1 SGHTA and CDR2 FQGTGA. Trimming took 5 bases from V and 1 from J, leaving 14 bases between them. The CDR3 consists of 15 residues. CDR3 DNA sequence: TGTGCCAGCAGCCCATTCGGACAGCCGAACACTGAAGCTTTCTTT. Protein: CASSPFGQPNTEAFF.

This clonotype was found a few times. V is TRBV30 and J is TRBJ1-2; D unresolved. CDR1 and CDR2 from the germline V gene are GTSNPN and SVGIG (reference sequence). The V and J ends lost 1 base and 8 bases respectively, with 5 bases between them. The CDR3 runs 10 residues. CDR3 sequence: CAWSGMGYTF. In nucleotides, the CDR3 is TGTGCCTGGAGTGGGATGGGCTACACCTTC. The full variable domain, in which reference TRBV30 and TRBJ1-2 provide the parts outside the CDR3, is SQTIHQWPATLVQPVGSPLSLECTVEGTSNPNLYWYRQAAGRGLQLLFYSVGIGQISSEVPQNLSASRPQDRQFILSSKKLLLSDSGFYLCAWSGMGYTFGSGTRLTVV.

This clonotype was recorded many times. J is TRBJ2-5 and V is TRBV6-1; tentative D call: TRBD2 (5 bases). Trimming left V 5 bases short and J 1 base short, with 11 bases between. Germline V gives CDR1 MNHNS, CDR2 SASEGT. This CDR3 spans 14 amino acids. The CDR3 nucleotides read TGTGCCAGCAGTCGAGACTATGCCCAAGAGACCCAGTACTTC. Protein: CASSRDYAQETQYF.

This clonotype was seen repeatedly, ten times or more. The V call is TRBV27, the J call TRBJ2-1; no reliable D call. This CDR3 has 15 residues. Germline CDR1 MNHEY, CDR2 SMNVEV (reference sequence). V was pared by 0 bases and J by 6 bases, with 12 bases between. CDR3 DNA: TGTGCCAGCAGTTTATCGATTTTGCCGAGCAATGAGCAGTTCTTC. This codes for CASSLSILPSNEQFF.

This rearrangement joins TRBV3-1 to TRBJ2-2; D perhaps matches TRBD1 (5 bases). The CDR3 contains 16 residues. Deletions cut 3 bases from V and 8 bases from J, with 19 bases between. The germline CDR1 and CDR2 sequences are LGHDT and YNNKEL (reference sequence). CDR3 amino acids: CASSQDVDSRGGELFF. The CDR3 nucleotides are TGTGCCAGCAGCCAGGACGTTGACAGTAGAGGAGGGGAGCTGTTTTTT.

This clonotype was counted at least ten times. This chain links TRBV7-2 with TRBJ2-7, with 8 bases that match TRBD1. CDR1 is SGHTA and CDR2 is FQGNSA in the germline V gene. The CDR3 runs to 16 residues. The V segment lost 3 bases and the J segment 1 base; nucleotides outside the gene matches: 8. CDR3 DNA sequence: TGTGCCAGCAGCTTGGCCGACAGGGGATCGTCCTACGAGCAGTACTTC. Translation: CASSLADRGSSYEQYF.

This clonotype has a handful of counts. The chain employs TRBV30 and TRBJ1-5, with 9 bases lining up with TRBD1. V dropped 2 bases and J dropped 3; count of bases not matched to a gene: 8. Germline-derived CDR1 and CDR2 are GTSNPN and SVGIG (reference sequence). The length of the CDR3 is 16 residues. In nucleotides, the CDR3 is TGTGCCTGGAGTAAAACTGGACAGGGGTTCAATCAGCCCCAGCATTTT. Amino acids: CAWSKTGQGFNQPQHF. Filled out from reference TRBV30 and TRBJ1-5, the complete variable domain reads SQTIHQWPATLVQPVGSPLSLECTVEGTSNPNLYWYRQAAGRGLQLLFYSVGIGQISSEVPQNLSASRPQDRQFILSSKKLLLSDSGFYLCAWSKTGQGFNQPQHFGDGTRLSIL.

This rearrangement joins TRBV27 to TRBJ2-3; D unclear. The V gene's germline CDR1 is MNHEY and CDR2 SMNVEV (reference sequence). Trimming pared 9 bases from V and 2 bases from J, leaving 15 bases between. The CDR3 is made up of 14 amino acids. CDR3 DNA: TGTGCCAGTTCTTTGGTCCCGGCCACAGATACGCAGTATTTT. It specifies CASSLVPATDTQYF.

Regarding this clonotype: A junction end diverges from the germline sequence, so it may reflect a read error. This chain links TRBV29-1 with TRBJ2-2; no firm D call. The CDR3 contains 13 residues. The germline CDR1 and CDR2 sequences are SQVTM and ANQGSEA. The CDR3 protein is CSAEDPSGRGLFF. Written as DNA, the CDR3 is TGCAGCGCTGAAGATCCCTCCGGCCGCGGGCTGTTTTTT.

The chain couples TRBV2 to TRBJ2-5, with D perhaps being TRBD1 or TRBD2 (5 bases each). The germline V gene encodes CDR1 SNHLY and CDR2 FYNNEI. This CDR3 has 13 residues. V lost 7 bases and J 6 bases, leaving 15 bases between the germline ends. The CDR3 here is CASTPGGVKTQYF. The CDR3 nucleotides read TGTGCCAGCACCCCTGGGGGAGTGAAGACCCAGTACTTC. Based on the CDR3 plus reference TRBV2 and TRBJ2-5, the full variable domain is EPEVTQTPSHQVTQMGQEVILRCVPISNHLYFYWYRQILGQKVEFLVSFYNNEISEKSEIFDDQFSVERPDGSNFTLKIRSTKLEDSAMYFCASTPGGVKTQYFGPGTRLLVL.

This clonotype has just a few counts. The V gene is TRBV27, the J gene TRBJ2-1; D perhaps matches TRBD2 (5 bases). CDR3 length equals 17 residues. Trimming left V 0 bases short and J 1 base short, with 13 bases between. Per germline, CDR1 MNHEY and CDR2 SMNVEV (reference sequence). In nucleotides, the CDR3 is TGTGCCAGCAGTTTATCGGTCGGAGGACTGTCCTACAATGAGCAGTTCTTC. Its translation: CASSLSVGGLSYNEQFF.

Ten or more counts support this clonotype. The V gene is TRBV6-1, the J gene TRBJ2-1; TRBD2 matches 8 bases. J was trimmed by 4 bases and V by 4 bases; bases with no gene match: 6. The germline V gene has CDR1 MNHNS and CDR2 SASEGT. The CDR3 loop spans 15 amino acids. Written as DNA, the CDR3 is TGTGCCAGCAGTGTACTAGCGGAGTTTTACAATGAGCAGTTCTTC. This encodes CASSVLAEFYNEQFF.

About this clonotype itself: It may be a read error: a sequence one base away is much more abundant. The chain's CDR3 is CSGSRGDHGYTF. The CDR3 DNA sequence: TGCAGTGGTTCCCGCGGTGACCATGGCTACACCTTC. J is TRBJ1-2 and V is TRBV20-1; the D is unclear. The CDR3 loop spans 12 amino acids. The germline V and J ends were trimmed by 7 bases and 6 bases, with 15 bases remaining between them. Germline CDR1 is DFQATT and CDR2 is SNEGSKA (reference sequence).

The table lists this clonotype with many counts. V and J are TRBV30 and TRBJ1-6; D uncertain. Germline lookup yields CDR1 GTSNPN and CDR2 SVGIG (reference sequence). This CDR3 is built from 11 residues. Trimming took off 4 bases at V and 14 bases at J, with 12 bases between the two ends. Here the CDR3 reads CAWTDGPALHF. The CDR3 DNA follows: TGTGCCTGGACAGACGGCCCGGCCCTCCACTTT.

This clonotype was observed a few times. The genes are TRBV20-1 and TRBJ2-7; 8 nucleotides align to TRBD1. The CDR3 loop spans 13 amino acids. Germline V gene lookup returns CDR1 DFQATT and CDR2 SNEGSKA (reference sequence). The trim removed 4 bases at V and 6 bases at J, leaving 8 bases unmatched. The CDR3 DNA is TGCAGTGCTACTCGACAGGGGCGAGGCGAGCAGTACTTC. Amino acids: CSATRQGRGEQYF.